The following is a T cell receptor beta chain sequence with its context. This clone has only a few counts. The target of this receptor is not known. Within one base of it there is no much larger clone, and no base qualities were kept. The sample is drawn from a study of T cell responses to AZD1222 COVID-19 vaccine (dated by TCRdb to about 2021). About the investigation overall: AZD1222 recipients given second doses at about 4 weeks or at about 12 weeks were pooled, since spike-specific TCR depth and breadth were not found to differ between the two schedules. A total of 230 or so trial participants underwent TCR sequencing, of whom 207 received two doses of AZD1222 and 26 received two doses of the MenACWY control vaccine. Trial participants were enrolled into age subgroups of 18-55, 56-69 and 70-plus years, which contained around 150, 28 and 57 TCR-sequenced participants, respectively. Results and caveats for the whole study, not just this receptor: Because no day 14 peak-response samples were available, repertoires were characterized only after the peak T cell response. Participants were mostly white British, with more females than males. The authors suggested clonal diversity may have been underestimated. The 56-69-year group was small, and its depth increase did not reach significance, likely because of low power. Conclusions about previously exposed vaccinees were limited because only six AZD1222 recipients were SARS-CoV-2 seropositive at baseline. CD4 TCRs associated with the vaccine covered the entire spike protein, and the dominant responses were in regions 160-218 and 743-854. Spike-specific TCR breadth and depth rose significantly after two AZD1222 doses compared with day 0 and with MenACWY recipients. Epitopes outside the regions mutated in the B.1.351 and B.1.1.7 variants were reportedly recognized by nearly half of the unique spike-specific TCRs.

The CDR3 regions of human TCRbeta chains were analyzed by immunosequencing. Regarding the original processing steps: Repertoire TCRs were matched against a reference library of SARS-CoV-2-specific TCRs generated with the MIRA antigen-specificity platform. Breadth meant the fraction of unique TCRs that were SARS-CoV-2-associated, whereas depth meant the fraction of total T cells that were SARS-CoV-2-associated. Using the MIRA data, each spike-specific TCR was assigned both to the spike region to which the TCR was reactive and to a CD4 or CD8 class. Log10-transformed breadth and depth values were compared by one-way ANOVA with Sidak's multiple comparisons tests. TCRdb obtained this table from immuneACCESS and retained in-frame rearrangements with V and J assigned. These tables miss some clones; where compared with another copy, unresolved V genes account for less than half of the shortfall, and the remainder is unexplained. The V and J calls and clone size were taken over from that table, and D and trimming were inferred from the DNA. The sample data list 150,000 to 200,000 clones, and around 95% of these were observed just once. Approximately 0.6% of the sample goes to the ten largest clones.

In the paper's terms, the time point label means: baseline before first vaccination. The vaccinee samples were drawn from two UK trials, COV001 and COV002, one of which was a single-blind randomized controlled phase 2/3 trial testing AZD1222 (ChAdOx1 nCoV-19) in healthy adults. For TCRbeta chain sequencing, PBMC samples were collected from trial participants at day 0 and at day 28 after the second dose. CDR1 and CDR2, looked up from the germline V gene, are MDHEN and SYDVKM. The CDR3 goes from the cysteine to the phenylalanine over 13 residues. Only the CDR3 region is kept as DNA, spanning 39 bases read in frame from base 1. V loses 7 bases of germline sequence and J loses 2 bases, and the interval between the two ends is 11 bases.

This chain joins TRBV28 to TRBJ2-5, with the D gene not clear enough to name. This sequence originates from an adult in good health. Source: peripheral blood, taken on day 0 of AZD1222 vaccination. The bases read TGTGCCAGCAACGGCCGCCTTCAAGAGACCCAGTACTTC. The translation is CASNGRLQETQYF.